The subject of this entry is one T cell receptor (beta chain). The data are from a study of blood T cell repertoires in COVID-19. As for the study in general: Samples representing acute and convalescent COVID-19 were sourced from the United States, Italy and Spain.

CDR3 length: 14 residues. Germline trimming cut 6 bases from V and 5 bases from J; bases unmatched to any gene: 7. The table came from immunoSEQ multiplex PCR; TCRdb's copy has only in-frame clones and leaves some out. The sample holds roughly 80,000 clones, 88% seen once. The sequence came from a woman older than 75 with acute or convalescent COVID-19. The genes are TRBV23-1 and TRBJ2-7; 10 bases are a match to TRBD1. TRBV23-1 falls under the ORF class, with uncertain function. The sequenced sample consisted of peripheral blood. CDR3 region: CASSPPGQGDEQYF. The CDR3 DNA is TGCGCCAGCAGCCCACCCGGACAGGGGGACGAGCAGTACTTC.